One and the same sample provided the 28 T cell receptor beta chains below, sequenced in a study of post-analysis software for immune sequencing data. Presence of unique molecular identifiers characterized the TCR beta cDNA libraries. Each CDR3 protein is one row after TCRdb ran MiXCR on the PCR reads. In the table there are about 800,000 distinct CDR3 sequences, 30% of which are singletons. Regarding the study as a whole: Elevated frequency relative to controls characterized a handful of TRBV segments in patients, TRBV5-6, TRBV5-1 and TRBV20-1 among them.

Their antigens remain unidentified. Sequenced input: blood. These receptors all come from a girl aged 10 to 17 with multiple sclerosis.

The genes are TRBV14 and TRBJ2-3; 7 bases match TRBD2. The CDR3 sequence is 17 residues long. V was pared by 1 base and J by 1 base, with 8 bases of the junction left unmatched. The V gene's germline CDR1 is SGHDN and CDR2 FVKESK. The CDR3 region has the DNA TGTGCCAGCAGCCAAGTGCGGCGGGGGTTTGGCACAGATACGCAGTATTTT. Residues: CASSQVRRGFGTDTQYF.

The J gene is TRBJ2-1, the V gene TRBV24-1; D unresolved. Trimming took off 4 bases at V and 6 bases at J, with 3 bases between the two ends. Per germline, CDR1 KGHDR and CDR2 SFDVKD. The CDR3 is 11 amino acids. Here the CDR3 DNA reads TGTGCCACCAGTGACGTCAATGAGCAGTTCTTC. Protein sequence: CATSDVNEQFF.

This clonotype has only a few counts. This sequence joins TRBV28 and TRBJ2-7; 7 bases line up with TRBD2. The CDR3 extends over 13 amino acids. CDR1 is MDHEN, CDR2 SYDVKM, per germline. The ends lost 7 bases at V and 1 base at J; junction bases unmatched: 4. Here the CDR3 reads CASKSGESYEQYF. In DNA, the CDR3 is TGTGCCAGCAAGAGCGGGGAGTCCTACGAGCAGTACTTC.

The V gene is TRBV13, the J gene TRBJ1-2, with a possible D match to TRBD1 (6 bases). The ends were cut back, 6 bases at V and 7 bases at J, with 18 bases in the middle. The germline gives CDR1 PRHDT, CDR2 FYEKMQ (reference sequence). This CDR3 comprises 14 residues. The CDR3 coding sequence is TGTGCCAGCAGTCGGTGGGGGGGCGGATTTGGCTACACCTTC. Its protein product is CASSRWGGGFGYTF.

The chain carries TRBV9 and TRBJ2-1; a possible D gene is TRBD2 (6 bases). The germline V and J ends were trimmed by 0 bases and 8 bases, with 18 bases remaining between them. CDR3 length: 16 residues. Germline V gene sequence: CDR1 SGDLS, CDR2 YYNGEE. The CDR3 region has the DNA TGTGCCAGCAGCGTAGGGGTTGGGGGGAGTGCCCATGAGCAGTTCTTC. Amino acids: CASSVGVGGSAHEQFF. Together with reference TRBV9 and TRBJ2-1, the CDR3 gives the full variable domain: DSGVTQTPKHLITATGQRVTLRCSPRSGDLSVYWYQQSLDQGLQFLIQYYNGEERAKGNILERFSAQQFPDLHSELNLSSLELGDSALYFCASSVGVGGSAHEQFFGPGTRLTVL.

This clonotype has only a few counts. CDR3 in amino acids: CASSPRDVGNIQYF. The CDR3, as DNA: TGTGCCAGCAGTCCTAGGGACGTTGGAAACATTCAGTACTTC. The chain has TRBV2 and TRBJ2-4, with D perhaps being TRBD1 or TRBD2 (5 bases each). The CDR3 runs to 14 residues. Trimming stripped 5 bases from V and 6 bases from J, with 14 bases between. Germline V CDR1 and CDR2: SNHLY, FYNNEI.

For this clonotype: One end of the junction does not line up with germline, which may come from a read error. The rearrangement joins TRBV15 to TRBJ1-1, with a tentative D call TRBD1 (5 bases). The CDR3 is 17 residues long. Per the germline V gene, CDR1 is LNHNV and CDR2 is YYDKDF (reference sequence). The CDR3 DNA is TGTGCCACCAGCAGACTACCCTGGGACGGCCTGAACACTGAAACTTTCTTT. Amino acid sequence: CATSRLPWDGLNTETFF.

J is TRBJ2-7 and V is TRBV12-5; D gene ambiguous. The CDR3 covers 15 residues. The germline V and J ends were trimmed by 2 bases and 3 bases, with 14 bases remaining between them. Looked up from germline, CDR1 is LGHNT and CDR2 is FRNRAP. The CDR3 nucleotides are TGTGCTAGTGGTTTGCCGCCCGGACGGATCTACGAGCAGTACTTC. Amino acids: CASGLPPGRIYEQYF.

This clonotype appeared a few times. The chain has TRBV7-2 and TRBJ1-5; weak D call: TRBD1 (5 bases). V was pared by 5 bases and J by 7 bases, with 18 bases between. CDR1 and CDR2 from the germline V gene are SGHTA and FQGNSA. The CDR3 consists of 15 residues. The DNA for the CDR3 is TGTGCCAGCAGCCCGGAAGAGAGGGGACGACAGCCCCAGCATTTT. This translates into CASSPEERGRQPQHF.

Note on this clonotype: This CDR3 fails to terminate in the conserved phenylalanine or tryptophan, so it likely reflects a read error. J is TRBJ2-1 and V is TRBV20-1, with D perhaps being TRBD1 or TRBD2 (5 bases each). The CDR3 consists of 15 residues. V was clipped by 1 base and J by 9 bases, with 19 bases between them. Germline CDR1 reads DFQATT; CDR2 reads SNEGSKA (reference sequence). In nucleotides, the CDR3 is TGCAGTGCTAGAGCGCACAGTGGGACCGGTGGTGAGCAGTTCGTC. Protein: CSARAHSGTGGEQFV.

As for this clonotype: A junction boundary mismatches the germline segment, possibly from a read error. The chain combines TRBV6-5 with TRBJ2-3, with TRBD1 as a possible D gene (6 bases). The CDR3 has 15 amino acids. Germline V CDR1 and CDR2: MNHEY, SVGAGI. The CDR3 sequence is CASSYSPGVPDTRYF. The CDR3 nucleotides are TGTGCCAGCAGTTACTCCCCAGGGGTACCAGATACGCGGTATTTT.

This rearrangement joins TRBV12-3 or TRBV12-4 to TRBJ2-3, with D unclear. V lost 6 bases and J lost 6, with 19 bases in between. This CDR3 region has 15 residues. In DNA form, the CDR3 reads TGTGCCAGCAGCTCCAATACCGAAAGAATGGATACGCAGTATTTT. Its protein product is CASSSNTERMDTQYF.

Here the CDR3 reads CASSQGATGNYGYTF. CDR3 DNA: TGCGCCAGCAGCCAAGGGGCAACAGGGAACTATGGCTACACCTTC. The V and J genes are TRBV4-1 and TRBJ1-2; D possibly corresponds to TRBD1 (6 bases). CDR3 length: 15 residues. In germline, CDR1 is MGHRA, CDR2 YSYEKL. Trimming took 1 base from V and 2 from J, leaving 11 bases between them.

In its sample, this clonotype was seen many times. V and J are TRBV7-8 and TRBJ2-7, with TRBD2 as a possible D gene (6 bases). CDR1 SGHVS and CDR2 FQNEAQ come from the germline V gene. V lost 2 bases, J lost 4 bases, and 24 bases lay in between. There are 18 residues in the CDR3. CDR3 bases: TGTGCCAGCAGCTTACAGGGAGGAGGCGGACTTGACGCATACGAGCAGTACTTC. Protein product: CASSLQGGGGLDAYEQYF.

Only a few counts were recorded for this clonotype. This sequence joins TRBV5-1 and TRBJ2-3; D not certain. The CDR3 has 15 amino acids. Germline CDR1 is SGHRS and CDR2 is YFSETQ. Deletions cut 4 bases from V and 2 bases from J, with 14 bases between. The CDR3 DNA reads TGCGCCAGCAGCATCCCGGACGGAATCACAGATACGCAGTATTTT. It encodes CASSIPDGITDTQYF.

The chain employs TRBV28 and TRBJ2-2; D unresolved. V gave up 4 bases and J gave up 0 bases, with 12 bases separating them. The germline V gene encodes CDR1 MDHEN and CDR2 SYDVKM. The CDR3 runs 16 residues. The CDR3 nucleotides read TGTGCCAGCAGTTCCCCAGTCCCTTCGAACACCGGGGAGCTGTTTTTT. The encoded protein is CASSSPVPSNTGELFF.

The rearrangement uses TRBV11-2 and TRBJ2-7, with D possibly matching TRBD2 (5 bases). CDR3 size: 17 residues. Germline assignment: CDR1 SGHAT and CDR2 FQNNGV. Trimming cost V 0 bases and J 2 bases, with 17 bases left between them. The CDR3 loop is CASSLDSGSRRTYEQYF. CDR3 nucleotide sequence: TGTGCCAGCAGCTTAGATTCGGGATCTAGGCGTACCTACGAGCAGTACTTC.

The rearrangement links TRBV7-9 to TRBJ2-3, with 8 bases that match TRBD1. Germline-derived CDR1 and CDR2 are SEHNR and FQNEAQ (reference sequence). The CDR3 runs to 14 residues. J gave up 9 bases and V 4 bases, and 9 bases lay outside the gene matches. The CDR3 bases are TGTGCCAGCAGCTCCAATAGACGACAGGGGACGCAGTATTTT. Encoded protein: CASSSNRRQGTQYF.

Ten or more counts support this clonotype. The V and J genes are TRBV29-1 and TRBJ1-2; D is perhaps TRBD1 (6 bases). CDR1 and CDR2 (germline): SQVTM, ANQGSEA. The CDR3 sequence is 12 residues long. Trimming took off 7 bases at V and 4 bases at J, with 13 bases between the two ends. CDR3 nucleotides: TGCAGCGGGACAGAAATGGGCTATGGCTACACCTTC. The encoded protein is CSGTEMGYGYTF. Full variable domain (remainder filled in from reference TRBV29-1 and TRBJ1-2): SAVISQKPSRDICQRGTSLTIQCQVDSQVTMMFWYRQQPGQSLTLIATANQGSEATYESGFVIDKFPISRPNLTFSTLTVSNMSPEDSSIYLCSGTEMGYGYTFGSGTRLTVV.

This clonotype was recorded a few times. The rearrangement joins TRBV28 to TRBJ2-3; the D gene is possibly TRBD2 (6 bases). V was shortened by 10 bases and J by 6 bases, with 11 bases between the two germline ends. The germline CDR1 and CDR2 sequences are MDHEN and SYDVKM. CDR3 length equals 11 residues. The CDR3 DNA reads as TGTGCCAACTCGCGGGACGATACGCAGTATTTT. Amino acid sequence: CANSRDDTQYF.

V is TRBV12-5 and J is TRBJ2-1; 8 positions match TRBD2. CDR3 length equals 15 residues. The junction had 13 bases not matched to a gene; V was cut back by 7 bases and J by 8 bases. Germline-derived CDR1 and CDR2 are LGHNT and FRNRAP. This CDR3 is CASALTGLESYEQFF. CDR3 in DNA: TGTGCTAGTGCCCTTACGGGACTAGAGTCCTATGAGCAGTTCTTC. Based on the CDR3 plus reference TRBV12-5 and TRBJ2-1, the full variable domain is DARVTQTPRHKVTEMGQEVTMRCQPILGHNTVFWYRQTMMQGLELLAYFRNRAPLDDSGMPKDRFSAEMPDATLATLKIQPSEPRDSAVYFCASALTGLESYEQFFGPGTRLTVL.

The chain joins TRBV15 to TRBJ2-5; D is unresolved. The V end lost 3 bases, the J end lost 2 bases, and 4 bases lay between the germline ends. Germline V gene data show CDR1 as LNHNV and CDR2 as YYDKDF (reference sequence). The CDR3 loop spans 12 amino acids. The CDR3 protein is CATSSLQETQYF. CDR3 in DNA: TGTGCCACCAGCAGTCTACAAGAGACCCAGTACTTC.

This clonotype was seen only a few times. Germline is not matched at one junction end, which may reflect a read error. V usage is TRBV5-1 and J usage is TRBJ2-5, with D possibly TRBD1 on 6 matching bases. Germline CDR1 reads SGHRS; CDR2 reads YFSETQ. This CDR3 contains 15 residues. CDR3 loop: CASSLAQGRQETRYF. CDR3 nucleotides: TGCGCCAGCAGCTTAGCACAGGGACGACAAGAGACCCGGTACTTC.

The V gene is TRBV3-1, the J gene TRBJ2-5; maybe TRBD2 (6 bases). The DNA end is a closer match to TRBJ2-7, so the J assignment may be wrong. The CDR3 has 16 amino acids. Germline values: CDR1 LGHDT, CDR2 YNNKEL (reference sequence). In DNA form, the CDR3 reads TGTGCCAGCAGCCGTCGAACTCCGGGACTGAGAAGCGAGCAGTACTTC. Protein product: CASSRRTPGLRSEQYF.

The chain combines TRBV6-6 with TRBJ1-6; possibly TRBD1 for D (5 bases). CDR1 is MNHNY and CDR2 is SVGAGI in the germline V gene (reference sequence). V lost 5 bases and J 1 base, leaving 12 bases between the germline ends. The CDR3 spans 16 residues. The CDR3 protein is CASSTWAGSYNSPLHF. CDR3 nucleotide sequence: TGTGCCAGCAGTACCTGGGCAGGGTCCTATAATTCACCCCTCCACTTT.

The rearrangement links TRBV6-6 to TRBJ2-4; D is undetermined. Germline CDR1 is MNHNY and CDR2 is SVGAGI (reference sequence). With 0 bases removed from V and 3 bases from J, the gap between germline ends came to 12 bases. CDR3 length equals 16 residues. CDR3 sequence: CASSYSGDQVKNIQYF. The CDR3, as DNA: TGTGCCAGCAGTTACTCTGGAGACCAGGTCAAAAACATTCAGTACTTC.

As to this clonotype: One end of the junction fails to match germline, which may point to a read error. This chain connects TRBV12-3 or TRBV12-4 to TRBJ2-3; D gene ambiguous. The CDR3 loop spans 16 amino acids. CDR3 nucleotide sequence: TGTGCCAGCAGTTTAGTCGGTACGGTGACCGCAGATGCGCAGTATTTT. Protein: CASSLVGTVTADAQYF.

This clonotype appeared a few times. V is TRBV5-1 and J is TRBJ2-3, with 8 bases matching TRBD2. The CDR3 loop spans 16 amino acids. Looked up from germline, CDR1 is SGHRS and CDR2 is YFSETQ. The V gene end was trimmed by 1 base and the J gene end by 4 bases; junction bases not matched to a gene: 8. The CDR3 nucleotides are TGCGCCAGCAGCTTGATCGGGGGGGCCTTCCCAGATACGCAGTATTTT. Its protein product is CASSLIGGAFPDTQYF.